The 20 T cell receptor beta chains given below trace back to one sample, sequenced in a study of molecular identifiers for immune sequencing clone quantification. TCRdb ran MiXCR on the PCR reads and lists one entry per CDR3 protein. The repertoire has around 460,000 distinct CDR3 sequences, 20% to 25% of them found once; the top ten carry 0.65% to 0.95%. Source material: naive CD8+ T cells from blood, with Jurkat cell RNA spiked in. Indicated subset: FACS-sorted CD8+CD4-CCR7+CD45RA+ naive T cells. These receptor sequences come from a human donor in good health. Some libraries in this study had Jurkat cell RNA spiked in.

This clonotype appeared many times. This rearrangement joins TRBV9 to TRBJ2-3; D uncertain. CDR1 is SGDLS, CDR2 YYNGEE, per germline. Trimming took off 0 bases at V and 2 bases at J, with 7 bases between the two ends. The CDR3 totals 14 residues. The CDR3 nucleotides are TGTGCCAGCAGCGTAGGACTGAACACAGATACGCAGTATTTT. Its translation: CASSVGLNTDTQYF.

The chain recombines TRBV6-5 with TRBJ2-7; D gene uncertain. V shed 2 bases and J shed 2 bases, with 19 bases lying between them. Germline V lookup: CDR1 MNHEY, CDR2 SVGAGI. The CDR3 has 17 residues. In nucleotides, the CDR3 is TGTGCCAGCAGTTACGTGGTCGGTCAGAGTGCAACCTACGAGCAGTACTTC. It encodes CASSYVVGQSATYEQYF.

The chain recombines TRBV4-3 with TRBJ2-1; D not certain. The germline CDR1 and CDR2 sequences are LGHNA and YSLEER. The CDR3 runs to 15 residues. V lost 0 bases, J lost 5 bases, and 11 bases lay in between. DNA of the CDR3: TGCGCCAGCAGCCAAGAATTTACGGCAAACAATGAGCAGTTCTTC. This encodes CASSQEFTANNEQFF.

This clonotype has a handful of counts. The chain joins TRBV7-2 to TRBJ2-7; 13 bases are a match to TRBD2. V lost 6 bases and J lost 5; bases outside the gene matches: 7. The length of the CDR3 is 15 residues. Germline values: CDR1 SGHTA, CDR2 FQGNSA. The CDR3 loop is CASRPGLAGFHEQYF. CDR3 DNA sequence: TGTGCCAGCAGGCCGGGACTAGCGGGGTTCCACGAGCAGTACTTC.

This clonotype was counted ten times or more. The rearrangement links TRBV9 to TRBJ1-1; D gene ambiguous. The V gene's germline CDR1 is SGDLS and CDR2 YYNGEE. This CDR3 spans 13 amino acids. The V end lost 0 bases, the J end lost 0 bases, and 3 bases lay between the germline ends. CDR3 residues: CASSVEVNTEAFF. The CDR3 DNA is TGTGCCAGCAGCGTAGAGGTGAACACTGAAGCTTTCTTT.

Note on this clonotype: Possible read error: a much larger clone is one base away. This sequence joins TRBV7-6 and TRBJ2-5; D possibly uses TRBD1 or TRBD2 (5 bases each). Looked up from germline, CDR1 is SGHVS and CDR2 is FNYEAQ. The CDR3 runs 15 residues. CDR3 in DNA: TGTGCCAGCAGCGACCGACCGGGACCCCAAGGGACCCAGTACTTC. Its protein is CASSDRPGPQGTQYF. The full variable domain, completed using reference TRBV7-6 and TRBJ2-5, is GAGVSQSPRYKVTKRGQDVALRCDPISGHVSLYWYRQALGQGPEFLTYFNYEAQQDKSGLPNDRFSAERPEGSISTLTIQRTEQRDSAMYRCASSDRPGPQGTQYFGPGTRLLVL.

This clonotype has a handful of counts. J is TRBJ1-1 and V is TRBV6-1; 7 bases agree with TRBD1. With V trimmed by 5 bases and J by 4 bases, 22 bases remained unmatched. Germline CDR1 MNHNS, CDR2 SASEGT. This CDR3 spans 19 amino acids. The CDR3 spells CASSQEVRQGVLGRTEAFF. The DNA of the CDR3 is TGTGCCAGCAGTCAAGAGGTTAGACAGGGTGTTTTAGGACGCACTGAAGCTTTCTTT.

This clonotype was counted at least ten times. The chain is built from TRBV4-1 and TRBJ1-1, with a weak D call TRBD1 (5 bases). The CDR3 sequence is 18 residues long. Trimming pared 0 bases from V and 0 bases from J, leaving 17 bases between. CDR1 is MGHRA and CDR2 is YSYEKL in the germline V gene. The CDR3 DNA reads TGCGCCAGCAGCCAAGAGGAGAGGGAAAGGGGTATGAACACTGAAGCTTTCTTT. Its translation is CASSQEERERGMNTEAFF.

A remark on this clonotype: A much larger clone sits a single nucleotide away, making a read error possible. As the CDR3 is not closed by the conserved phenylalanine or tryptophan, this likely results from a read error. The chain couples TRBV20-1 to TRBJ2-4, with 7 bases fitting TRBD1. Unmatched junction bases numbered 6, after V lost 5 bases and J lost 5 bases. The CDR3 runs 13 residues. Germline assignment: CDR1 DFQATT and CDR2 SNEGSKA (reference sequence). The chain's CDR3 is CSAYEQGQNIQYS. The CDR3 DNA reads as TGCAGTGCTTATGAACAGGGGCAAAACATTCAGTACTCC.

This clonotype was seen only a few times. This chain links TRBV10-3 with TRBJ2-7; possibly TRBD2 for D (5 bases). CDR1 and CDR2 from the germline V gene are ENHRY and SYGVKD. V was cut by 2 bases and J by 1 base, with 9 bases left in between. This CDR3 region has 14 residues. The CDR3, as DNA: TGTGCCATCAGTGAGCGAGGACTGTCCTACGAGCAGTACTTC. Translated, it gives CAISERGLSYEQYF.

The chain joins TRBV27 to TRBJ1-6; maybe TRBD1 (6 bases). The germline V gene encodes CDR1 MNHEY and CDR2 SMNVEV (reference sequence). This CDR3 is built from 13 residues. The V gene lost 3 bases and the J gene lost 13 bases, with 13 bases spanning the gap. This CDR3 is CASSFRGDLPLHF. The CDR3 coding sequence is TGTGCCAGCAGTTTTAGGGGGGATCTGCCCCTCCACTTT.

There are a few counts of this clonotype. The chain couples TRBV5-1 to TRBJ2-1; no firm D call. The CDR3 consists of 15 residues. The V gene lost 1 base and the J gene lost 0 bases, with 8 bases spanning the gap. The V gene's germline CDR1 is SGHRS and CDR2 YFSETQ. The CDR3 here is CASSLHTSSYNEQFF. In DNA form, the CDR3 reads TGCGCCAGCAGCTTGCACACCAGCTCCTACAATGAGCAGTTCTTC.

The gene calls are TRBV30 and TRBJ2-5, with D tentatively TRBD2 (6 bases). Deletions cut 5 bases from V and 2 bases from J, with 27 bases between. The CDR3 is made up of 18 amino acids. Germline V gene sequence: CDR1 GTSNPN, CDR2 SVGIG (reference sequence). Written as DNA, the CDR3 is TGTGCCTGGGTCGGGGGAGATAGTTCCGTTCGGGGTCAAGAGACCCAGTACTTC. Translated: CAWVGGDSSVRGQETQYF.

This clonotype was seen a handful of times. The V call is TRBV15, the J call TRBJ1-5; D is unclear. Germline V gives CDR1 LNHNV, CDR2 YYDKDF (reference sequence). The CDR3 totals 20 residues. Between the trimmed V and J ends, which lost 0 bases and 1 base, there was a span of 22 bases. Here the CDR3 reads CATSRDGSAPDYRSNQPQHF. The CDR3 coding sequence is TGTGCCACCAGCAGAGATGGGTCAGCGCCCGATTATCGGAGCAATCAGCCCCAGCATTTT.

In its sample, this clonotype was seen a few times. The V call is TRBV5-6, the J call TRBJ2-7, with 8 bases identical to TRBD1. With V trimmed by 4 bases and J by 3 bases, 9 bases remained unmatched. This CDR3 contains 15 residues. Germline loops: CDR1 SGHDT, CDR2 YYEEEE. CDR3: CASSATQGALYEQYF. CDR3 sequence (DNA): TGTGCCAGCAGCGCCACCCAGGGGGCTCTCTACGAGCAGTACTTC.

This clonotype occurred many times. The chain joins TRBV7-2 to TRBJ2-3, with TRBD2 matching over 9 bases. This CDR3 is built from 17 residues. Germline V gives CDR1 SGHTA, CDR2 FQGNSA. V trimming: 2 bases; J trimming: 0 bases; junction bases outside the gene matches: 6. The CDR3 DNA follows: TGTGCCAGCAGCTTATCGCTAGCGGGGTCTAGCACAGATACGCAGTATTTT. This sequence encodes CASSLSLAGSSTDTQYF. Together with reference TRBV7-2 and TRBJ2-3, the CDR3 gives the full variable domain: GAGVSQSPSNKVTEKGKDVELRCDPISGHTALYWYRQSLGQGLEFLIYFQGNSAPDKSGLPSDRFSAERTGGSVSTLTIQRTQQEDSAVYLCASSLSLAGSSTDTQYFGPGTRLTVL.

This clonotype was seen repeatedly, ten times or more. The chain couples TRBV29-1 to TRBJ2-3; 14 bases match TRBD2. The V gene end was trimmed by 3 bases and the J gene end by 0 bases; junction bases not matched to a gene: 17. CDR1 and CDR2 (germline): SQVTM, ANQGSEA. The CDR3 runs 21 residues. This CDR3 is CSVDGQGPTSGRAESTDTQYF. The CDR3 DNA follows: TGCAGCGTTGACGGTCAGGGACCGACTAGCGGGAGGGCCGAGAGCACAGATACGCAGTATTTT.

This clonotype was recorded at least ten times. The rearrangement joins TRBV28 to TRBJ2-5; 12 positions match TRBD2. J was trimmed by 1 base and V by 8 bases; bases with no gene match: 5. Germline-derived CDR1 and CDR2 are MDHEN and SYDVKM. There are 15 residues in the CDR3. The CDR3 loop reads CASQRGLAGQETQYF. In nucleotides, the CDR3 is TGTGCCAGCCAGCGGGGACTAGCGGGCCAAGAGACCCAGTACTTC. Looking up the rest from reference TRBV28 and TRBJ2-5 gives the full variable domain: DVKVTQSSRYLVKRTGEKVFLECVQDMDHENMFWYRQDPGLGLRLIYFSYDVKMKEKGDIPEGYSVSREKKERFSLILESASTNQTSMYLCASQRGLAGQETQYFGPGTRLLVL.

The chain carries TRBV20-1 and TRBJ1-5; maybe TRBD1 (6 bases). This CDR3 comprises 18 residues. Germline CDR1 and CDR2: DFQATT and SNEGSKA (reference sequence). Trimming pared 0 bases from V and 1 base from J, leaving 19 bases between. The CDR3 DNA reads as TGCAGTGCTAGAGATCGGGGGGGGGGCGCGGGGAGCAATCAGCCCCAGCATTTT. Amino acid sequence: CSARDRGGGAGSNQPQHF.

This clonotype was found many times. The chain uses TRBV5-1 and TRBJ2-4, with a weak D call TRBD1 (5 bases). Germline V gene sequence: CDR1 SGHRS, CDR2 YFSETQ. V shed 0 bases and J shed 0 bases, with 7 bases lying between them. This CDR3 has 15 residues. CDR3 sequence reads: CASSLEGVAKNIQYF. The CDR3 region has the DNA TGCGCCAGCAGCTTGGAAGGGGTAGCCAAAAACATTCAGTACTTC.